The 24 T cell receptor beta chains given below trace back to one sample, sequenced in a study of response to subunit inactivated influenza vaccine. TCRdb passed the RT-PCR reads through MiXCR, listing each CDR3 protein once. Of roughly 650,000 distinct CDR3 sequences listed, roughly 14% are singletons. The input for sequencing was PBMCs from blood, taken 11 to 12 days after vaccination. These receptor sequences come from a man aged 45 to 65 who received an inactivated influenza vaccine.

This clonotype was observed a handful of times. This sequence joins TRBV5-1 and TRBJ1-4, with 8 bases identical to TRBD1. The junction had 18 bases not matched to a gene; V was cut back by 3 bases and J by 2 bases. Per the germline V gene, CDR1 is SGHRS and CDR2 is YFSETQ. This CDR3 spans 20 amino acids. The DNA for the CDR3 is TGCGCCAGCAGCTCATTTCCCCCCGCAGGGGGCACTTCGACTAATGAAAAACTGTTTTTT. Translation: CASSSFPPAGGTSTNEKLFF.

The chain combines TRBV28 with TRBJ2-5; TRBD2 matches 10 bases. The germline gives CDR1 MDHEN, CDR2 SYDVKM. After removal of 4 bases from V and 2 bases from J, the junction contained 4 bases not matched to a gene. The CDR3 is 15 residues long. Written as DNA, the CDR3 is TGTGCCAGCAGTTCCGGACTAGCGGAGCAAGAGACCCAGTACTTC. Translated, it gives CASSSGLAEQETQYF.

The chain couples TRBV3-1 to TRBJ2-7; no clear D. CDR3 size: 13 residues. In germline, CDR1 is LGHDT, CDR2 YNNKEL (reference sequence). Trimming shortened V by 4 bases and J by 3 bases, and 10 bases separated the two germline ends. CDR3 bases: TGTGCCAGCAGCCCGACTGTTAACTACGAGCAGTACTTC. Translated: CASSPTVNYEQYF.

This clonotype has a handful of counts. This chain links TRBV29-1 with TRBJ2-3; D is unclear. V lost 3 bases to trimming and J lost 2 bases, with 12 bases between them. The CDR3 loop spans 14 amino acids. CDR1 SQVTM and CDR2 ANQGSEA come from the germline V gene. The CDR3 protein is CSVDKRRITDTQYF. The CDR3, as DNA: TGCAGCGTTGATAAGAGGCGGATCACAGATACGCAGTATTTT.

This clonotype has only a few counts. At one end, the junction sequence differs from germline, possibly due to a read error. V gene TRBV3-1 combines with J gene TRBJ2-7; no clear D. CDR1 and CDR2 from the germline V gene are LGHDT and YNNKEL (reference sequence). CDR3 size: 14 residues. This CDR3 is CASSQVPLGTGKDF. The CDR3 nucleotides are TGTGCCAGCAGCCAAGTCCCGTTGGGCACGGGTAAGGACTTC.

The chain carries TRBV5-1 and TRBJ1-1, with D hard to call. The CDR3 is 14 residues long. V lost 5 bases, J lost 0 bases, and 11 bases lay in between. Germline lookup yields CDR1 SGHRS and CDR2 YFSETQ. The CDR3 reads CASSLVTLNTEAFF. CDR3 nucleotide sequence: TGCGCCAGCAGTCTAGTCACCTTGAACACTGAAGCTTTCTTT.

This clonotype came up a few times. The rearrangement uses TRBV6-2 or TRBV6-3 and TRBJ2-1, with 11 bases lining up with TRBD2. The CDR3 is 14 amino acids. V lost 5 bases and J lost 15; bases outside the gene matches: 12. Germline CDR1 MNHEY, CDR2 SVGEGT. The CDR3: CASSSPGTSGSWFF. CDR3 DNA sequence: TGTGCCAGCAGTAGTCCCGGGACTAGCGGTAGCTGGTTCTTC.

The chain combines TRBV5-6 with TRBJ1-1; D is possibly TRBD1 (6 bases). Germline V gene data show CDR1 as SGHDT and CDR2 as YYEEEE. Trimming shortened V by 0 bases and J by 8 bases, and 11 bases separated the two germline ends. The CDR3 is 13 amino acids. The CDR3 reads CASSLARGGEAFF. DNA of the CDR3: TGTGCCAGCAGCTTGGCCCGGGGGGGCGAAGCTTTCTTT.

The sample holds a few counts of this clonotype. J is TRBJ2-2 and V is TRBV11-3, with TRBD1 matching 12 bases. The CDR3 has 15 amino acids. Unmatched junction bases numbered 3, after V lost 4 bases and J lost 6 bases. Looked up from germline, CDR1 is SGHNT and CDR2 is YENEEA. The CDR3 DNA reads TGTGCCAGCAGCTCAGGGACAGGGGGCTCCGGGGAGCTGTTTTTT. Protein sequence: CASSSGTGGSGELFF.

This clonotype was counted only a few times. The chain has TRBV12-3 or TRBV12-4 and TRBJ1-1, with D unclear. The CDR3 loop spans 14 amino acids. The V end was cut by 6 bases, the J end by 0 bases, with 11 bases between. The CDR3 nucleotides read TGTGCCAGCAGACCCAACTCCATGAACACTGAAGCTTTCTTT. Translated: CASRPNSMNTEAFF.

In this sample, this clonotype turned up a few times. V is TRBV25-1 and J is TRBJ1-1; 8 bases map to TRBD1. V gave up 4 bases and J gave up 1 base; unmatched junction bases: 8. CDR3 size: 16 residues. Germline values: CDR1 MGHDK, CDR2 SYGVNS. CDR3 sequence: CASSVHFGTGNTEAFF. CDR3 nucleotide sequence: TGTGCCAGCAGTGTTCATTTCGGGACAGGGAACACTGAAGCTTTCTTT. Filled out from reference TRBV25-1 and TRBJ1-1, the complete variable domain reads EADIYQTPRYLVIGTGKKITLECSQTMGHDKMYWYQQDPGMELHLIHYSYGVNSTEKGDLSSESTVSRIRTEHFPLTLESARPSHTSQYLCASSVHFGTGNTEAFFGQGTRLTVV.

The chain couples TRBV5-5 to TRBJ2-1; the match to TRBD1 covers 7 bases. This CDR3 is built from 12 residues. With V trimmed by 4 bases and J by 10 bases, 5 bases remained unmatched. The germline CDR1 and CDR2 sequences are SGHKS and YYEKEE (reference sequence). The CDR3 coding sequence is TGTGCCAGCAGCCCAAGGACAGGAGAGCAGTTCTTC. Protein: CASSPRTGEQFF. Full variable domain (remainder filled in from reference TRBV5-5 and TRBJ2-1): DAGVTQSPTHLIKTRGQQVTLRCSPISGHKSVSWYQQVLGQGPQFIFQYYEKEERGRGNFPDRFSARQFPNYSSELNVNALLLGDSALYLCASSPRTGEQFFGPGTRLTVL.

This clonotype was seen a few times. The chain couples TRBV4-3 to TRBJ2-2; possibly TRBD2 for D (6 bases). The V gene's germline CDR1 is LGHNA and CDR2 YSLEER. CDR3 length equals 15 residues. With 1 base removed from V and 4 bases from J, the gap between germline ends came to 10 bases. The chain's CDR3 is CASSQAAGFTGELFF. Here the CDR3 DNA reads TGCGCCAGCAGCCAAGCCGCGGGGTTCACCGGGGAGCTGTTTTTT.

This clonotype was recorded at least ten times. The V gene is TRBV4-1, the J gene TRBJ2-1; D tentatively fits TRBD1 or TRBD2 (5 bases each). CDR1 MGHRA and CDR2 YSYEKL come from the germline V gene. With 4 bases removed from V and 5 bases from J, the gap between germline ends came to 18 bases. This CDR3 region has 16 residues. As DNA, the CDR3 is TGCGCCAGCAGCCCTAGACAGCGGTCGGCGAACAATGAGCAGTTCTTC. It encodes CASSPRQRSANNEQFF.

This clonotype was observed a few times. The chain couples TRBV7-2 to TRBJ2-7; 9 bases are a match to TRBD2. The V gene's germline CDR1 is SGHTA and CDR2 FQGNSA. The junction had 6 bases not matched to a gene; V was cut back by 6 bases and J by 0 bases. This CDR3 is built from 15 residues. The DNA for the CDR3 is TGTGCCAGCAGGTCTAGCGGGGTAAGCTCCTACGAGCAGTACTTC. Its protein product is CASRSSGVSSYEQYF.

The genes are TRBV4-2 and TRBJ2-1; 8 positions match TRBD2. The CDR3 sequence is 17 residues long. J lost 3 bases, V lost 0 bases, and 7 bases had no gene match. The germline CDR1 and CDR2 sequences are LGHNA and YNFKEQ. The CDR3 nucleotides are TGTGCCAGCAGCCAAGATCAGGGCGGGGGGCGCTACAATGAGCAGTTCTTC. As protein: CASSQDQGGGRYNEQFF.

This clonotype was counted a few times. The chain has TRBV13 and TRBJ2-7, with unresolved D. CDR1 and CDR2 (germline): PRHDT, FYEKMQ (reference sequence). The CDR3 loop spans 12 amino acids. V was shortened by 1 base and J by 5 bases, with 6 bases between the two germline ends. The CDR3 region is CASSLEVDEQYF. CDR3 nucleotides: TGTGCCAGCAGCTTAGAGGTAGACGAGCAGTACTTC.

This clonotype was picked up many times. As DNA, the CDR3 is TGCAGTGATTCGACTAGCGGGGGGACCCCGAGCTCCTACAATGAGCAGTTCTTC. The encoded protein is CSDSTSGGTPSSYNEQFF. V usage is TRBV20-1 and J usage is TRBJ2-1, with 13 bases that match TRBD2. The CDR3 length is 18 residues. Germline values: CDR1 DFQATT, CDR2 SNEGSKA (reference sequence). V was pared by 7 bases and J by 0 bases, with 12 bases of the junction left unmatched.

The table lists this clonotype with a few counts. The rearrangement links TRBV12-3 or TRBV12-4 to TRBJ1-2, with TRBD1 identical over 10 bases. CDR3 length equals 14 residues. Trimming cost V 5 bases and J 7 bases; bases outside gene matches: 7. This chain's CDR3 is CASSPDRGRVGYTF. In DNA form, the CDR3 reads TGTGCCAGCAGTCCCGACAGGGGGCGTGTTGGCTACACCTTC.

In its sample, this clonotype was seen a few times. As DNA, the CDR3 is TGTGCCAGCAGCCCCAATGGAGGCCCCTGGGGTGAGCAGTTCTTC. Residues: CASSPNGGPWGEQFF. The chain uses TRBV7-2 and TRBJ2-1, with a possible D match to TRBD2 (5 bases). V lost 5 bases, J lost 9 bases, and 20 bases lay in between. CDR1 and CDR2 from the germline V gene are SGHTA and FQGNSA. The CDR3 is 15 amino acids.

A few counts support this clonotype. The chain links TRBV29-1 to TRBJ1-2; 7 bases agree with TRBD1. This CDR3 region has 13 residues. Germline CDR1 and CDR2: SQVTM and ANQGSEA. J was trimmed by 5 bases and V by 2 bases; bases with no gene match: 5. The CDR3 DNA is TGCAGCGTTGAAAGGGGGACAGCTTATGGCTACACCTTC. Its protein is CSVERGTAYGYTF. The whole variable domain, remainder taken from reference TRBV29-1 and TRBJ1-2, is SAVISQKPSRDICQRGTSLTIQCQVDSQVTMMFWYRQQPGQSLTLIATANQGSEATYESGFVIDKFPISRPNLTFSTLTVSNMSPEDSSIYLCSVERGTAYGYTFGSGTRLTVV.

This clonotype was detected only a few times. The chain couples TRBV10-3 to TRBJ2-5, with D possibly called TRBD1 or TRBD2 (6 bases each). CDR3 size: 14 residues. Germline assignment: CDR1 ENHRY and CDR2 SYGVKD. Trimming shortened V by 10 bases and J by 1 base, and 16 bases separated the two germline ends. For the CDR3, the DNA is TGTGCCACATCCGGGCCGGGGGCCCAAGAGACCCAGTACTTC. Amino acids: CATSGPGAQETQYF.

In DNA, the CDR3 is TGCAGTGCTAGAGTGGATTCCGAGCAGTTCTTC. It codes for CSARVDSEQFF. V and J are TRBV20-1 and TRBJ2-1; no reliable D call. V lost 1 base, J lost 10 bases, and 8 bases lay in between. This CDR3 comprises 11 residues. Germline loops: CDR1 DFQATT, CDR2 SNEGSKA (reference sequence).

This clonotype occurred a few times. This CDR3 is CASSQIHDSGANVLTF. The CDR3 nucleotides are TGCGCCAGCAGCCAAATACACGACTCTGGGGCCAACGTCCTGACTTTC. The chain joins TRBV4-1 to TRBJ2-6; D unclear. Trimming left V 2 bases short and J 0 bases short, with 8 bases between. This CDR3 is 16 amino acids long. The germline V gene has CDR1 MGHRA and CDR2 YSYEKL.